This entry lists 30 T cell receptor beta chains sequenced from one sample in a study of cytomegalovirus exposure and HLA in healthy donors. 60 Vbeta and 13 Jbeta primers were used in PCR. Produced via immunoSEQ multiplex PCR; TCRdb's table is partial and in-frame only. The table records 50,000 to 65,000 clones, roughly 84% of them present only once. Sequenced material: PBMCs. These receptors all come from a young woman in good health and CMV-seronegative.

The chain joins TRBV28 to TRBJ2-7, with 8 bases identical to TRBD1. CDR1 and CDR2 (germline): MDHEN, SYDVKM. The CDR3 loop spans 14 amino acids. V shed 3 bases and J 5 bases; nucleotides not matched to a gene: 6. CDR3 bases: TGTGCCAGCAGTTTCCCGACAGGGGTGCACGAGCAGTACTTC. Residues: CASSFPTGVHEQYF.

This chain links TRBV7-8 with TRBJ2-3; 7 bases agree with TRBD2. Trimming removed 0 bases from V and 5 bases from J; junction bases left unmatched: 5. Germline loops: CDR1 SGHVS, CDR2 FQNEAQ. The CDR3 covers 15 residues. As DNA, the CDR3 is TGTGCCAGCAGCTTAGCGCGGGGGTTAGGAGATACGCAGTATTTT. As protein: CASSLARGLGDTQYF.

The chain links TRBV28 to TRBJ1-2, with 11 nucleotides matching TRBD1. This CDR3 contains 16 residues. V lost 5 bases, J lost 3 bases, and 8 bases stayed unmatched. Germline V CDR1 and CDR2: MDHEN, SYDVKM. The CDR3 bases are TGTGCCAGCAGTCGCCACCGGGACAGGGGGGACTATGGCTACACCTTC. This gives the protein CASSRHRDRGDYGYTF.

V is TRBV16 and J is TRBJ1-1; tentative D call: TRBD1 (5 bases). The V gene's germline CDR1 is KGHSY and CDR2 FQNENV. V was pared by 0 bases and J by 8 bases, with 10 bases between. CDR3 length: 13 residues. CDR3 protein: CASSQSRDLEAFF. CDR3 in DNA: TGTGCCAGCAGCCAATCGAGGGACTTAGAAGCTTTCTTT.

This chain links TRBV30 with TRBJ2-3; 10 bases map to TRBD2. From germline, CDR1 is GTSNPN and CDR2 SVGIG (reference sequence). The CDR3 consists of 15 residues. Losses at the gene ends were 4 bases for V and 1 base for J; bases not matched to a gene: 5. DNA for the CDR3: TGTGCCTGGATCCCTCTAGCGGGAGGCACAGATACGCAGTATTTT. It encodes CAWIPLAGGTDTQYF.

V is TRBV5-1 and J is TRBJ1-2, with no clear D. The germline CDR1 and CDR2 sequences are SGHRS and YFSETQ. V shed 0 bases and J shed 8 bases, with 14 bases lying between them. The CDR3 totals 14 residues. CDR3 bases: TGCGCCAGCAGCTTGGAACGGGAGGTGGGCGGCTACACCTTC. Residues: CASSLEREVGGYTF.

The chain links TRBV29-1 to TRBJ1-1; TRBD1 aligns across 8 bases. The CDR3 is made up of 13 amino acids. Looked up from germline, CDR1 is SQVTM and CDR2 is ANQGSEA. Trimming took 4 bases from V and 1 from J; bases not matched to a gene: 2. This chain's CDR3 is CSVGQGPNTEAFF. DNA for the CDR3: TGCAGCGTTGGACAGGGGCCGAACACTGAAGCTTTCTTT.

This clone showed up just a few times. This rearrangement joins TRBV6-1 to TRBJ2-7, with D hard to call. The ends were cut back, 6 bases at V and 2 bases at J, with 8 bases in the middle. CDR3 length: 12 amino acids. CDR1 and CDR2 from the germline V gene are MNHNS and SASEGT. CDR3 nucleotide sequence: TGTGCCAGCAGCCAGGAAGCCTACGAGCAGTACTTC. This encodes CASSQEAYEQYF.

V is TRBV29-1 and J is TRBJ1-2; D not resolved. Germline V lookup: CDR1 SQVTM, CDR2 ANQGSEA. The V end was cut by 4 bases, the J end by 0 bases, with 12 bases between. The CDR3 contains 14 residues. CDR3 sequence (DNA): TGCAGCGTTGCTAGTCCTCCGTCTAACTATGGCTACACCTTC. It specifies CSVASPPSNYGYTF.

V usage is TRBV7-3 and J usage is TRBJ2-2; 8 bases map to TRBD1. This CDR3 has 14 residues. Unmatched junction bases numbered 5, after V lost 6 bases and J lost 5 bases. CDR1 is SGHTA and CDR2 is FQGTGA in the germline V gene. CDR3 in DNA: TGTGCCAGCAGAACGGGACAGGCTACCGGGGAGCTGTTTTTT. Amino acids: CASRTGQATGELFF.

As DNA, the CDR3 is TGTGCCAGCAGTGATATGTATGGCTACACCTTC. Encoded protein: CASSDMYGYTF. The rearrangement joins TRBV6-4 to TRBJ1-2; D gene unclear. V was cut by 3 bases and J by 5 bases, with 4 bases left in between. The CDR3 consists of 11 residues. Germline loops: CDR1 MRHNA, CDR2 SNTAGT.

This chain joins TRBV4-1 and TRBJ1-1; D might be TRBD1 (5 bases). This CDR3 has 16 residues. Per the germline V gene, CDR1 is MGHRA and CDR2 is YSYEKL. The V end was cut by 1 base, the J end by 3 bases, with 15 bases between. Here the CDR3 reads CASSQVGDRGDTEAFF. DNA of the CDR3: TGCGCCAGCAGCCAAGTGGGGGATCGGGGGGACACTGAAGCTTTCTTT.

This clone was detected only once. The CDR3 reads CASSLRQGREYGYTF. CDR3 coding DNA: TGTGCCAGCAGCTTGAGGCAGGGGCGCGAATATGGCTACACCTTC. V usage is TRBV7-8 and J usage is TRBJ1-2, with D perhaps matching TRBD1 (6 bases). The CDR3 has 15 residues. CDR1 SGHVS and CDR2 FQNEAQ come from the germline V gene. The V and J ends lost 3 bases and 5 bases respectively, with 16 bases between them.

This chain uses TRBV19 with TRBJ1-1; D is unresolved. The CDR3 length is 13 residues. Germline CDR1 and CDR2: LNHDA and SQIVND (reference sequence). The V gene lost 3 bases and the J gene lost 2 bases, with 7 bases spanning the gap. The CDR3 coding sequence is TGTGCCAGTAGTATGAGCCTAAACACTGAAGCTTTCTTT. Translation gives CASSMSLNTEAFF.

The rearrangement joins TRBV30 to TRBJ2-3; D uncertain. Trimming shortened V by 2 bases and J by 4 bases, and 13 bases separated the two germline ends. The CDR3 length is 14 residues. Germline V CDR1 and CDR2: GTSNPN, SVGIG (reference sequence). The CDR3 coding sequence is TGTGCCTGGAGTAGAGCGACTGTGGCAGATACGCAGTATTTT. This gives the protein CAWSRATVADTQYF.

The chain carries TRBV10-1 and TRBJ2-1; a weak D match, TRBD2 (6 bases). Germline V gene lookup returns CDR1 WNHNN and CDR2 SYGVQD (reference sequence). This CDR3 region has 15 residues. Between the trimmed V and J ends, which lost 5 bases and 9 bases, there was a span of 20 bases. CDR3 coding DNA: TGCGCCAGCAGTACCACCGGGACTGGAAGTTCTGAGCAGTTCTTC. Translated, it gives CASSTTGTGSSEQFF.

There are a few counts of this clone. The chain carries TRBV30 and TRBJ2-6; D is perhaps TRBD1 (6 bases). The V and J ends lost 1 base and 0 bases respectively, with 7 bases between them. CDR1 and CDR2 from the germline V gene are GTSNPN and SVGIG (reference sequence). This CDR3 spans 15 amino acids. The CDR3 spells CAWSEGGSGANVLTF. CDR3 coding DNA: TGTGCCTGGAGTGAAGGGGGCTCTGGGGCCAACGTCCTGACTTTC.

The rearrangement links TRBV11-2 to TRBJ2-1, with 8 bases matching TRBD2. Trimming took 5 bases from V and 7 from J; bases not matched to a gene: 10. This CDR3 contains 15 residues. CDR1 and CDR2 (germline): SGHAT, FQNNGV. CDR3 nucleotide sequence: TGTGCCAGCAGCCTAGGGGCGGGAGGCGGGAATGAGCAGTTCTTC. The encoded protein is CASSLGAGGGNEQFF.

CDR3 in amino acids: CASSFGDRGSAEAFF. The CDR3 nucleotides are TGCGCCAGCAGCTTTGGGGACAGGGGCTCGGCTGAAGCTTTCTTT. The chain has TRBV5-1 and TRBJ1-1, with 10 nucleotides matching TRBD1. V dropped 2 bases and J dropped 6; count of bases not matched to a gene: 7. Germline V gene sequence: CDR1 SGHRS, CDR2 YFSETQ. CDR3 size: 15 residues.

The chain uses TRBV25-1 and TRBJ2-1; 7 positions match TRBD1. After removal of 3 bases from V and 3 bases from J, the junction contained 8 bases not matched to a gene. Germline V gene lookup returns CDR1 MGHDK and CDR2 SYGVNS. The CDR3 is 16 amino acids. The CDR3 sequence: CASSEVTGTDYNEQFF. DNA for the CDR3: TGTGCCAGCAGTGAGGTTACGGGGACAGACTACAATGAGCAGTTCTTC.

This chain links TRBV29-1 with TRBJ2-1; TRBD1 is a possible D gene (5 bases). This CDR3 is built from 14 residues. From germline, CDR1 is SQVTM and CDR2 ANQGSEA. Deletions cut 6 bases from V and 6 bases from J, with 18 bases between. CDR3 sequence: CSVERGRLGNEQFF. Here the CDR3 DNA reads TGCAGCGTAGAAAGGGGTAGACTCGGCAATGAGCAGTTCTTC.

The gene calls are TRBV28 and TRBJ1-2; a possible D gene is TRBD1 (5 bases). V was clipped by 2 bases and J by 4 bases, with 11 bases between them. Looked up from germline, CDR1 is MDHEN and CDR2 is SYDVKM. This CDR3 is 14 amino acids long. CDR3 sequence reads: CASSLGGGPYGYTF. As DNA, the CDR3 is TGTGCCAGCAGTTTAGGGGGGGGTCCCTATGGCTACACCTTC.

The chain employs TRBV4-2 and TRBJ2-5, with 9 bases that match TRBD1. Trimming cost V 4 bases and J 1 base; bases outside gene matches: 7. The germline gives CDR1 LGHNA, CDR2 YNFKEQ. The CDR3 totals 16 residues. CDR3 coding DNA: TGTGCCAGCAGCCTTGAAACAGGGGGCGTCCAAGAGACCCAGTACTTC. Translation: CASSLETGGVQETQYF.

The chain joins TRBV29-1 to TRBJ2-7; 8 nucleotides match TRBD1. CDR1 and CDR2 from the germline V gene are SQVTM and ANQGSEA. The CDR3 contains 11 residues. J was trimmed by 6 bases and V by 2 bases; bases with no gene match: 0. CDR3: CSVETGGEQYF. In nucleotides, the CDR3 is TGCAGCGTTGAAACAGGGGGCGAGCAGTACTTC.

The rearrangement uses TRBV5-4 and TRBJ2-1; 9 positions agree with TRBD2. The CDR3 runs to 15 residues. The J segment lost 6 bases and the V segment lost 1 base, leaving 5 bases of the junction unmatched. Germline assignment: CDR1 SGHNT and CDR2 YYREEE (reference sequence). For the CDR3, the DNA is TGTGCCAGCAGCTTGCCGGCGGGAGGGTCCAATGAGCAGTTCTTC. Translated: CASSLPAGGSNEQFF.

The chain has TRBV7-3 and TRBJ1-1, with 7 bases aligning to TRBD1. The CDR3 is made up of 13 amino acids. V was clipped by 5 bases and J by 3 bases; unmatched bases: 3. Germline-derived CDR1 and CDR2 are SGHTA and FQGTGA. The DNA of the CDR3 is TGTGCCAGCAGCCCCGGGACAGACACTGAAGCTTTCTTT. Translated, it gives CASSPGTDTEAFF.

The chain combines TRBV6-5 with TRBJ1-4; no firm D call. Germline V gene data show CDR1 as MNHEY and CDR2 as SVGAGI. CDR3 size: 11 residues. With 10 bases removed from V and 8 bases from J, the gap between germline ends came to 11 bases. In DNA form, the CDR3 reads TGTGCCACCGCAAGGGAGGAAAAACTGTTTTTT. It yields the protein CATAREEKLFF.

The genes are TRBV4-2 and TRBJ2-5; 7 bases are a match to TRBD2. The CDR3 sequence is 15 residues long. Germline V gene data show CDR1 as LGHNA and CDR2 as YNFKEQ. Germline trimming cut 3 bases from V and 4 bases from J; bases unmatched to any gene: 8. CDR3 sequence reads: CASSQGGMVTETQYF. The CDR3 DNA reads as TGTGCCAGCAGCCAGGGGGGGATGGTTACAGAGACCCAGTACTTC.

The chain carries TRBV6-1 and TRBJ2-1, with TRBD2 identical over 7 bases. Germline trimming cut 6 bases from V and 5 bases from J; bases unmatched to any gene: 10. This CDR3 comprises 15 residues. Germline CDR1 is MNHNS and CDR2 is SASEGT. The DNA of the CDR3 is TGTGCCAGCAGAGCTCTAGCGGCCCAGGACAATGAGCAGTTCTTC. This encodes CASRALAAQDNEQFF.

This chain joins TRBV12-5 and TRBJ2-1; no clear D. The V end lost 5 bases, the J end lost 10 bases, and 15 bases lay between the germline ends. Germline values: CDR1 LGHNT, CDR2 FRNRAP. This CDR3 is 13 amino acids long. CDR3 region: CASGPPSGAEQFF. CDR3 bases: TGTGCTAGTGGTCCACCTAGTGGTGCGGAGCAGTTCTTC.